Listed here are 31 T cell receptor beta chains from one sample, sequenced in a study of blood T cell repertoires in COVID-19. Method: immunoSEQ multiplex PCR; TCRdb's copy keeps in-frame clones and lacks some. In the table there are 150,000 or so clones, roughly nine tenths of which are singletons. Input material: peripheral blood. The receptors shown here come from a man younger than 35 with COVID-19, enrolled during active disease.

CDR3 DNA: TGTGCCAGCAGCGAGGGACTAGCTCTAACCTACGAGCAGTACTTC. Translated: CASSEGLALTYEQYF. The gene calls are TRBV7-2 and TRBJ2-7; 9 bases match TRBD2. Trimming at V came to 5 bases and at J to 2 bases, leaving 7 bases not matched to a gene. The CDR3 covers 15 residues. The germline gives CDR1 SGHTA, CDR2 FQGNSA.

The chain is built from TRBV27 and TRBJ2-1; D perhaps matches TRBD2 (7 bases). V gave up 6 bases and J gave up 7 bases, with 19 bases separating them. The germline gives CDR1 MNHEY, CDR2 SMNVEV (reference sequence). This CDR3 comprises 15 residues. The CDR3 DNA sequence: TGTGCCAGCAGAAGAATAACAGGGAGGGGGAATGAGCAGTTCTTC. Translated: CASRRITGRGNEQFF.

This clone showed up just a few times. The chain joins TRBV6-2 or TRBV6-3 to TRBJ2-1, with 13 bases matching TRBD2. The ends lost 1 base at V and 0 bases at J; junction bases unmatched: 9. Per the germline V gene, CDR1 is MNHEY and CDR2 is SVGEGT. This CDR3 comprises 20 residues. This CDR3 reads CASSYYLGTSGVSSYNEQFF. DNA for the CDR3: TGTGCCAGCAGTTACTATCTAGGGACTAGCGGGGTGAGCTCCTACAATGAGCAGTTCTTC.

The chain joins TRBV11-3 to TRBJ2-3; TRBD1 agrees at 11 bases. Germline V gives CDR1 SGHNT, CDR2 YENEEA. The CDR3 is made up of 15 amino acids. With 5 bases clipped from V and 5 bases from J, the junction kept 6 bases outside the gene matches. The CDR3 DNA follows: TGTGCCAGCAGCCAGGGGACAGGGGGAAGAGATACGCAGTATTTT. This sequence encodes CASSQGTGGRDTQYF.

The chain is built from TRBV29-1 and TRBJ2-7, with D possibly being TRBD1 (5 bases). The CDR3 is 13 residues long. Trimming shortened V by 4 bases and J by 2 bases, and 12 bases separated the two germline ends. Germline CDR1 and CDR2: SQVTM and ANQGSEA. This CDR3 is CSVGQTGTYEQYF. The CDR3 DNA follows: TGCAGCGTTGGACAGACCGGAACCTACGAGCAGTACTTC.

CDR3 in DNA: TGTGCCAGCATTCCAAGACAGGGGGTTCGCGATGAGCAGTTCTTC. Protein product: CASIPRQGVRDEQFF. The chain couples TRBV2 to TRBJ2-1; 9 nucleotides agree with TRBD1. Germline trimming cut 7 bases from V and 8 bases from J; bases unmatched to any gene: 12. The CDR3 is 15 amino acids. Germline CDR1 reads SNHLY; CDR2 reads FYNNEI.

This sequence joins TRBV5-1 and TRBJ2-5; D may be TRBD1 (5 bases). V was cut by 6 bases and J by 2 bases, with 11 bases left in between. The germline gives CDR1 SGHRS, CDR2 YFSETQ. CDR3 length: 13 amino acids. The CDR3 loop is CASMRTLQETQYF. For the CDR3, the DNA is TGCGCCAGCATGAGGACACTGCAAGAGACCCAGTACTTC. Complete variable domain (other parts from reference TRBV5-1 and TRBJ2-5): KAGVTQTPRYLIKTRGQQVTLSCSPISGHRSVSWYQQTPGQGLQFLFEYFSETQRNKGNFPGRFSGRQFSNSRSEMNVSTLELGDSALYLCASMRTLQETQYFGPGTRLLVL.

This chain connects TRBV4-3 to TRBJ2-7, with 7 bases identical to TRBD1. The CDR3 sequence is 15 residues long. The germline CDR1 and CDR2 sequences are LGHNA and YSLEER. With V trimmed by 4 bases and J by 2 bases, 8 bases remained unmatched. CDR3 in DNA: TGCGCCAGCAGCCGACAGGGTAACGGAGCCTACGAGCAGTACTTC. Residues: CASSRQGNGAYEQYF.

CDR3: CASRSAGGEQYF. CDR3 nucleotides: TGTGCCAGCAGATCCGCCGGGGGCGAGCAGTACTTC. The chain has TRBV6-5 and TRBJ2-7; D may be TRBD2 (6 bases). V was cut by 6 bases and J by 6 bases, with 12 bases left in between. Germline loops: CDR1 MNHEY, CDR2 SVGAGI. CDR3 length equals 12 residues.

V and J are TRBV7-2 and TRBJ2-7; the D is unclear. Germline values: CDR1 SGHTA, CDR2 FQGNSA. The CDR3 loop spans 15 amino acids. V was cut by 1 base and J by 2 bases, with 12 bases left in between. This chain's CDR3 is CASSLVGDSPYEQYF. CDR3 bases: TGTGCCAGCAGCTTAGTAGGAGACTCGCCCTACGAGCAGTACTTC.

J is TRBJ2-3 and V is TRBV9; D possibly corresponds to TRBD1 (5 bases). The CDR3 is made up of 16 amino acids. Germline loops: CDR1 SGDLS, CDR2 YYNGEE. Trimming took 4 bases from V and 2 from J, leaving 17 bases between them. The chain's CDR3 is CASSSSGMVDTDTQYF. The DNA of the CDR3 is TGTGCCAGCAGCTCCTCAGGGATGGTTGACACAGATACGCAGTATTTT.

The chain employs TRBV14 and TRBJ2-1, with D tentatively TRBD2 (5 bases). This CDR3 comprises 13 residues. The V gene lost 5 bases and the J gene lost 3 bases, with 8 bases spanning the gap. CDR1 is SGHDN and CDR2 is FVKESK in the germline V gene. Written as DNA, the CDR3 is TGTGCCAGCAGCTTCGGGAACTACAATGAGCAGTTCTTC. This translates into CASSFGNYNEQFF.

The V call is TRBV10-1, the J call TRBJ1-1, with unresolved D. The CDR3 has 13 amino acids. CDR1 WNHNN and CDR2 SYGVQD come from the germline V gene (reference sequence). The ends were cut back, 2 bases at V and 2 bases at J, with 6 bases in the middle. This CDR3 reads CASSEQINTEAFF. CDR3 in DNA: TGCGCCAGCAGTGAGCAGATTAACACTGAAGCTTTCTTT.

The genes are TRBV5-5 and TRBJ1-5; D remains unclear. Deletions cut 2 bases from V and 4 bases from J, with 13 bases between. CDR1 is SGHKS and CDR2 is YYEKEE in the germline V gene (reference sequence). The CDR3 totals 15 residues. CDR3 DNA: TGTGCCAGCAGCTTCGCTTCAGGCGGGAATCAGCCCCAGCATTTT. It codes for CASSFASGGNQPQHF.

As DNA, the CDR3 is TGTGCCAGCAGCACGGCTCAGGGGGCAGATCAGCCCCAGCATTTT. Translated: CASSTAQGADQPQHF. The chain employs TRBV7-2 and TRBJ1-5; 8 nucleotides align to TRBD1. The CDR3 is 15 residues long. The V and J ends lost 5 bases and 5 bases, in that order; junction bases with no gene match: 8. From germline, CDR1 is SGHTA and CDR2 FQGNSA. Based on the CDR3 plus reference TRBV7-2 and TRBJ1-5, the full variable domain is GAGVSQSPSNKVTEKGKDVELRCDPISGHTALYWYRQSLGQGLEFLIYFQGNSAPDKSGLPSDRFSAERTGGSVSTLTIQRTQQEDSAVYLCASSTAQGADQPQHFGDGTRLSIL.

A single count supports this clone. This chain links TRBV3-1 (or the pseudogene TRBV3-2) with TRBJ1-2, with a weak D call TRBD1 (5 bases). This CDR3 comprises 15 residues. The germline V and J ends were trimmed by 0 bases and 8 bases, with 16 bases remaining between them. Germline V gene data show CDR1 as LGHDT and CDR2 as YNNKEL (reference sequence). The CDR3, as DNA: TGTGCCAGCAGCCAAGACACCCTGAGTTGGACAGGCTACACCTTC. Its translation is CASSQDTLSWTGYTF.

The genes are TRBV2 and TRBJ2-6; TRBD2 is a possible D gene (7 bases). Germline-derived CDR1 and CDR2 are SNHLY and FYNNEI. CDR3 length equals 14 residues. The CDR3 DNA follows: TGTGCAGGTGGGGGGGCGCTTGGGGCCAACGTCCTGACTTTC. This sequence encodes CAGGGALGANVLTF.

The CDR3 DNA is TGTGCCAGCAGCCAGGGCTCCTCCTACGAGCAGTACTTC. Translated: CASSQGSSYEQYF. The chain couples TRBV27 to TRBJ2-7; D is possibly TRBD1 (5 bases). V was trimmed by 6 bases and J by 0 bases, leaving 9 bases between them. The germline CDR1 and CDR2 sequences are MNHEY and SMNVEV (reference sequence). This CDR3 has 13 residues.

A word on this clone: Relative to the germline gene, one junction end is altered; a read error may explain this. V usage is TRBV7-7 and J usage is TRBJ2-5; possible D gene TRBD1, 7 bases. Germline CDR1 is SSHAT and CDR2 is FNYEAQ (reference sequence). This CDR3 has 16 residues. This CDR3 reads CASSSGQGGIQETQYF. The CDR3 coding sequence is TGTGCTAGCAGCTCAGGGCAGGGGGGCATCCAAGAGACCCAGTACTTC.

The DNA for the CDR3 is TGTGCCTGGAGTGTACTTGTCAATGAGCAGTTCTTC. This codes for CAWSVLVNEQFF. The genes are TRBV30 and TRBJ2-1, with unresolved D. V was trimmed by 0 bases and J by 6 bases, leaving 6 bases between them. There are 12 residues in the CDR3. Germline values: CDR1 GTSNPN, CDR2 SVGIG (reference sequence).

The genes are TRBV7-9 and TRBJ2-7, with 10 bases fitting TRBD1. V dropped 4 bases and J dropped 3; count of bases not matched to a gene: 6. The CDR3 covers 15 residues. Per germline, CDR1 SEHNR and CDR2 FQNEAQ (reference sequence). CDR3 DNA sequence: TGTGCCAGCAGCTCCGGGACAGGGGACTACTACGAGCAGTACTTC. Protein: CASSSGTGDYYEQYF.

The chain uses TRBV2 and TRBJ2-2; the match to TRBD1 covers 9 bases. The CDR3 contains 15 residues. J lost 0 bases, V lost 8 bases, and 4 bases had no gene match. Germline values: CDR1 SNHLY, CDR2 FYNNEI. The CDR3 DNA sequence: TGTGCCAGCGAGGGACAGGGCCCGAACACCGGGGAGCTGTTTTTT. Translation gives CASEGQGPNTGELFF.

The chain joins TRBV28 to TRBJ1-2, with 8 bases matching TRBD1. J gave up 0 bases and V 0 bases, and 6 bases lay outside the gene matches. Germline lookup yields CDR1 MDHEN and CDR2 SYDVKM. CDR3 length equals 17 residues. The CDR3 region has the DNA TGTGCCAGCAGTTTATGGGGCAGGGGGCGGCCTAACTATGGCTACACCTTC. It translates to CASSLWGRGRPNYGYTF.

The rearrangement links TRBV7-9 to TRBJ2-1, with TRBD2 matching over 10 bases. The CDR3 spans 15 residues. Germline-derived CDR1 and CDR2 are SEHNR and FQNEAQ (reference sequence). V trimming: 5 bases; J trimming: 14 bases; junction bases outside the gene matches: 15. CDR3 bases: TGTGCCAGCAGCCCCAACAGGCTTACTAGCGGGACTAAGTTCTTC. It translates to CASSPNRLTSGTKFF.

Details on this clone: Additional DNA sequences in this sample encode the identical CDR3. CDR3 sequence: CASSFGSSYEQYF. CDR3 nucleotides: TGTGCCAGCAGTTTCGGGAGCTCCTACGAGCAGTACTTC. This chain links TRBV28 with TRBJ2-7; D possibly corresponds to TRBD2 (6 bases). Germline V gene lookup returns CDR1 MDHEN and CDR2 SYDVKM. The V end lost 3 bases, the J end lost 0 bases, and 6 bases lay between the germline ends. The CDR3 is made up of 13 amino acids.

The J gene is TRBJ1-2, the V gene TRBV28, with D tentatively TRBD1 (5 bases). CDR1 MDHEN and CDR2 SYDVKM come from the germline V gene. V lost 5 bases, J lost 5 bases, and 12 bases lay in between. The CDR3 spans 13 residues. CDR3 DNA: TGTGCCAGCAGTCCCGCAGGGCAATATGGCTACACCTTC. This encodes CASSPAGQYGYTF.

The chain uses TRBV30 and TRBJ2-7, with D perhaps matching TRBD1 (6 bases). The germline V gene has CDR1 GTSNPN and CDR2 SVGIG (reference sequence). Trimming removed 2 bases at V and 4 bases at J, with 9 bases between. This CDR3 comprises 12 residues. The CDR3: CAWSPTGYEQYF. CDR3 nucleotide sequence: TGTGCCTGGAGTCCCACAGGGTACGAGCAGTACTTC.

V and J are TRBV7-9 and TRBJ1-1; D gene ambiguous. The CDR3 spans 12 residues. Looked up from germline, CDR1 is SEHNR and CDR2 is FQNEAQ (reference sequence). Trimming shortened V by 1 base and J by 7 bases, and 7 bases separated the two germline ends. In DNA, the CDR3 is TGTGCCAGCAGCTTAGGGGGAGGTGAAGCTTTCTTT. It encodes CASSLGGGEAFF.

This clone was found once. The chain employs TRBV7-2 and TRBJ1-1; unclear D gene. Germline V gene data show CDR1 as SGHTA and CDR2 as FQGNSA. V was shortened by 2 bases and J by 9 bases, with 13 bases between the two germline ends. The length of the CDR3 is 13 residues. The CDR3 spells CASSLPSKLQAFF. The CDR3 DNA is TGTGCCAGCAGCTTACCGTCTAAACTACAAGCTTTCTTT.

In its sample, this clone was seen once. This rearrangement joins TRBV7-9 to TRBJ2-1; D not resolved. This CDR3 contains 13 residues. V lost 4 bases to trimming and J lost 4 bases, with 8 bases between them. The germline gives CDR1 SEHNR, CDR2 FQNEAQ (reference sequence). CDR3 coding DNA: TGTGCCAGCAGCTCAATAACTTACAATGAGCAGTTCTTC. Its protein is CASSSITYNEQFF. Filled out from reference TRBV7-9 and TRBJ2-1, the complete variable domain reads DTGVSQNPRHKITKRGQNVTFRCDPISEHNRLYWYRQTLGQGPEFLTYFQNEAQLEKSRLLSDRFSAERPKGSFSTLEIQRTEQGDSAMYLCASSSITYNEQFFGPGTRLTVL.

CDR3 sequence reads: CASSLMGQGAGEQYF. The CDR3 DNA reads TGTGCCAGCAGCTTAATGGGACAGGGGGCGGGCGAGCAGTACTTC. The gene calls are TRBV7-9 and TRBJ2-7; 12 bases are shared with TRBD1. This CDR3 has 15 amino acids. Germline loops: CDR1 SEHNR, CDR2 FQNEAQ (reference sequence). The junction had 5 bases not matched to a gene; V was cut back by 2 bases and J by 6 bases.